This TCR beta chain stems from a study of blood T cell repertoires in COVID-19. In the original analysis: The assay estimated nucleated cells by amplifying reference gene primers. Here immunoSEQ multiplex PCR was the method, and the copy in TCRdb shows in-frame clones only, minus some. V and J calls and clone size come straight from that table; D and trimming were deduced from the DNA. The sample lists about 400,000 clones; approximately 86% were seen once. The CDR3 extends over 14 amino acids. Germline CDR1 is SGHVS and CDR2 is FQNEAQ. J was trimmed by 5 bases and V by 5 bases; bases with no gene match: 5.

What was sequenced was peripheral blood. V gene TRBV7-8 combines with J gene TRBJ2-1; 8 positions agree with TRBD2. The receptor was derived from a human donor in a cohort sampled during active COVID-19. The CDR3 coding sequence is TGTGCCAGCAGCCGGTTAGCGGGAAACAATGAGCAGTTCTTC. This translates into CASSRLAGNNEQFF.